This entry lists 32 T cell receptor beta chains sequenced from one sample in a study of PD-1 blockade in classical Hodgkin lymphoma. TCRdb's copy holds only in-frame clones and misses some; the assay was immunoSEQ multiplex PCR. The data hold about 62,000 clones, with around 88% observed a single time. Relapse was seen in all patients after autologous stem cell transplantation, and brentuximab vedotin exposure was variable. This sample comprised peripheral blood mononuclear cells (PBMCs), obtained at baseline. Receptor source: a human donor with classical Hodgkin lymphoma.

The chain joins TRBV11-2 to TRBJ1-4; D is unresolved. The V and J ends lost 5 bases and 8 bases respectively, with 12 bases between them. This CDR3 contains 13 residues. CDR1 and CDR2 (germline): SGHAT, FQNNGV. The CDR3 DNA is TGTGCCAGCAGCCCCCGAATCGAGGAAAAACTGTTTTTT. This encodes CASSPRIEEKLFF.

This chain uses TRBV19 with TRBJ1-1; D possibly corresponds to TRBD1 (6 bases). Germline lookup yields CDR1 LNHDA and CDR2 SQIVND (reference sequence). The ends were cut back, 5 bases at V and 6 bases at J, with 13 bases in the middle. This CDR3 comprises 13 residues. The CDR3 sequence: CASSSIQGAEAFF. CDR3 nucleotide sequence: TGTGCCAGTAGTTCAATACAGGGAGCTGAAGCTTTCTTT.

CDR3 region: CASSVGWTAYYEQYF. DNA of the CDR3: TGTGCCAGCAGCGTAGGGTGGACGGCTTACTACGAGCAGTACTTC. The chain carries TRBV9 and TRBJ2-7; no reliable D call. Trimming left V 0 bases short and J 3 bases short, with 13 bases between. There are 15 residues in the CDR3. The V gene's germline CDR1 is SGDLS and CDR2 YYNGEE.

In this sample, this clone turned up once. The rearrangement joins TRBV9 to TRBJ2-2, with 8 positions matching TRBD1. CDR1 and CDR2 (germline): SGDLS, YYNGEE. Trimming removed 4 bases from V and 4 bases from J; junction bases left unmatched: 12. The length of the CDR3 is 17 residues. The CDR3 here is CASSKPPRGLGTGELFF. The CDR3 DNA is TGTGCCAGCAGCAAACCACCCAGGGGGCTCGGCACCGGGGAGCTGTTTTTT.

The V and J genes are TRBV7-8 and TRBJ1-4; D perhaps matches TRBD1 (6 bases). CDR3 size: 14 residues. Germline V gene lookup returns CDR1 SGHVS and CDR2 FQNEAQ. V was shortened by 5 bases and J by 8 bases, with 15 bases between the two germline ends. The CDR3 region is CASSQGSWGEKLFF. Written as DNA, the CDR3 is TGTGCCAGCAGCCAGGGGTCCTGGGGCGAAAAACTGTTTTTT. The full variable domain, rest sourced from reference TRBV7-8 and TRBJ1-4, is GAGVSQSPRYKVAKRGQDVALRCDPISGHVSLFWYQQALGQGPEFLTYFQNEAQLDKSGLPSDRFFAERPEGSVSTLKIQRTQQEDSAVYLCASSQGSWGEKLFFGSGTQLSVL.

The chain links TRBV19 to TRBJ1-5; maybe TRBD1 (5 bases). The CDR3 covers 15 residues. The V gene's germline CDR1 is LNHDA and CDR2 SQIVND (reference sequence). V gave up 5 bases and J gave up 4 bases, with 15 bases separating them. DNA for the CDR3: TGTGCCAGTAGTGGGACTCTTGGGGCGAATCAGCCCCAGCATTTT. This gives the protein CASSGTLGANQPQHF.

In its sample, this clone was seen once. The rearrangement uses TRBV28 and TRBJ2-7; D perhaps matches TRBD1 (5 bases). V was trimmed by 4 bases and J by 2 bases, leaving 12 bases between them. Germline CDR1 MDHEN, CDR2 SYDVKM. CDR3 length equals 14 residues. The CDR3 bases are TGTGCCAGCAGTTCTCGAGACAGAGCCTACGAGCAGTACTTC. Encoded protein: CASSSRDRAYEQYF.

This chain connects TRBV6-1 to TRBJ1-1, with D unresolved. The ends were cut back, 2 bases at V and 6 bases at J, with 10 bases in the middle. There are 13 residues in the CDR3. Germline V gene data show CDR1 as MNHNS and CDR2 as SASEGT. In DNA form, the CDR3 reads TGTGCCAGCAGTGAACGGGTCGTCGCTGAAGCTTTCTTT. This encodes CASSERVVAEAFF.

The chain is built from TRBV19 and TRBJ1-2; maybe TRBD1 (5 bases). V lost 8 bases and J 7 bases, leaving 17 bases between the germline ends. Per germline, CDR1 LNHDA and CDR2 SQIVND (reference sequence). CDR3 length: 13 residues. CDR3 DNA: TGTGCCAGTCGGACGGGGACTTATCTTGGCTACACCTTC. This codes for CASRTGTYLGYTF.

The chain carries TRBV25-1 and TRBJ2-3; D ambiguous. Trimming removed 3 bases at V and 2 bases at J, with 15 bases between. CDR3 size: 16 residues. CDR1 and CDR2 (germline): MGHDK, SYGVNS. The CDR3 region has the DNA TGTGCCAGCAGTGATATGGTGAACACGTACACAGATACGCAGTATTTT. Translating gives CASSDMVNTYTDTQYF.

In DNA, the CDR3 is TGTGCCAGCAGCTTAGTTCAGGAATACAATGAGCAGTTCTTC. Translation: CASSLVQEYNEQFF. The chain has TRBV7-9 and TRBJ2-1; D is undetermined. Germline V gene sequence: CDR1 SEHNR, CDR2 FQNEAQ (reference sequence). CDR3 size: 14 residues. V was clipped by 1 base and J by 4 bases, with 8 bases between them.

V and J are TRBV7-9 and TRBJ1-2; TRBD1 aligns across 8 bases. Germline V gene lookup returns CDR1 SEHNR and CDR2 FQNEAQ (reference sequence). The CDR3 extends over 15 amino acids. Losses at the gene ends were 2 bases for V and 7 bases for J; bases not matched to a gene: 9. Here the CDR3 reads CASSLWAGGMGGYTF. CDR3 DNA sequence: TGTGCCAGCAGCTTATGGGCAGGGGGCATGGGTGGCTACACCTTC.

The chain employs TRBV10-3 and TRBJ2-1, with TRBD2 matching 9 bases. The J segment lost 7 bases and the V segment lost 7 bases, leaving 17 bases of the junction unmatched. This CDR3 is 17 amino acids long. Germline CDR1 is ENHRY and CDR2 is SYGVKD. The CDR3 region is CAIKGIGRGGVPNEQFF. DNA for the CDR3: TGTGCCATCAAAGGTATTGGGCGGGGGGGCGTTCCGAATGAGCAGTTCTTC.

The rearrangement joins TRBV6-5 to TRBJ2-5; 8 nucleotides match TRBD1. The germline V gene has CDR1 MNHEY and CDR2 SVGAGI. The CDR3 is made up of 13 amino acids. V lost 7 bases to trimming and J lost 4 bases; unmatched junction nucleotides: 5. Written as DNA, the CDR3 is TGTGCCAGCACTAAAGACAGGGGAGAGACCCAGTACTTC. Residues: CASTKDRGETQYF.

In regard to this clone: Other nucleotide sequences in the sample specify the same CDR3. The chain links TRBV9 to TRBJ2-5; TRBD2 aligns across 7 bases. The germline gives CDR1 SGDLS, CDR2 YYNGEE. The CDR3 is 14 amino acids. The J segment lost 4 bases and the V segment lost 0 bases, leaving 3 bases of the junction unmatched. CDR3 in DNA: TGTGCCAGCAGCGTAGGCGGGGGTAGAGAGACCCAGTACTTC. Its translation is CASSVGGGRETQYF.

V is TRBV6-6 and J is TRBJ2-3; D might be TRBD1 (5 bases). Germline V gives CDR1 MNHNY, CDR2 SVGAGI (reference sequence). This CDR3 spans 12 amino acids. Trimming pared 7 bases from V and 1 base from J, leaving 6 bases between. In DNA, the CDR3 is TGTGCCAGCATAGGGGGCACAGATACGCAGTATTTT. Translating it yields CASIGGTDTQYF.

This chain's CDR3 is CASSFTGSGTGELFF. In DNA form, the CDR3 reads TGTGCCAGCAGCTTCACAGGGAGTGGGACCGGGGAGCTGTTTTTT. The chain is built from TRBV13 and TRBJ2-2, with a possible D match to TRBD1 (6 bases). There are 15 residues in the CDR3. Germline assignment: CDR1 PRHDT and CDR2 FYEKMQ (reference sequence). Between the trimmed V and J ends, which lost 3 bases and 5 bases, there was a span of 13 bases.

The rearrangement joins TRBV9 to TRBJ1-1; TRBD1 matches at 7 bases. The CDR3 spans 15 residues. V was pared by 3 bases and J by 1 base, with 6 bases of the junction left unmatched. Per the germline V gene, CDR1 is SGDLS and CDR2 is YYNGEE. The DNA for the CDR3 is TGTGCCAGCAGCGCCGGGGACAGTTCGAACACTGAAGCTTTCTTT. The encoded protein is CASSAGDSSNTEAFF.

The chain combines TRBV9 with TRBJ2-3; a possible D gene is TRBD1 (6 bases). The CDR3 extends over 14 amino acids. The ends were cut back, 7 bases at V and 0 bases at J, with 12 bases in the middle. Germline assignment: CDR1 SGDLS and CDR2 YYNGEE. The CDR3 loop is CASRRTASTDTQYF. CDR3 nucleotide sequence: TGTGCCAGCCGACGGACAGCTAGCACAGATACGCAGTATTTT.

The V and J genes are TRBV6-5 and TRBJ1-2; D is undetermined. Germline V lookup: CDR1 MNHEY, CDR2 SVGAGI. Trimming left V 6 bases short and J 5 bases short, with 10 bases between. This CDR3 region has 12 residues. The CDR3 nucleotides read TGTGCCAGCAGCAACGACGGATATGGCTACACCTTC. Amino acid sequence: CASSNDGYGYTF.

This clone was seen only once. This chain connects TRBV27 to TRBJ1-1; 9 positions agree with TRBD1. Germline CDR1 is MNHEY and CDR2 is SMNVEV (reference sequence). With V trimmed by 0 bases and J by 5 bases, 4 bases remained unmatched. The CDR3 sequence is 15 residues long. CDR3 loop: CASSLSGTGLTEAFF. The CDR3 nucleotides read TGTGCCAGCAGTTTATCGGGGACAGGGTTGACTGAAGCTTTCTTT.

The J gene is TRBJ2-1, the V gene TRBV19; 9 nucleotides agree with TRBD2. The V gene end was trimmed by 8 bases and the J gene end by 6 bases; junction bases not matched to a gene: 8. The CDR3 runs to 14 residues. Germline CDR1 and CDR2: LNHDA and SQIVND (reference sequence). CDR3 sequence reads: CASRGGGGSNEQFF. The DNA of the CDR3 is TGTGCCAGTCGCGGGGGGGGCGGTTCCAATGAGCAGTTCTTC.

J is TRBJ1-2 and V is TRBV18; unclear D gene. Germline assignment: CDR1 KGHSH and CDR2 LQKENI. This CDR3 has 14 amino acids. V was cut by 3 bases and J by 2 bases, with 10 bases left in between. The CDR3: CASSPRTRNYGYTF. For the CDR3, the DNA is TGTGCCAGCTCACCGAGGACTAGGAACTATGGCTACACCTTC. Based on the CDR3 plus reference TRBV18 and TRBJ1-2, the full variable domain is NAGVMQNPRHLVRRRGQEARLRCSPMKGHSHVYWYRQLPEEGLKFMVYLQKENIIDESGMPKERFSAEFPKEGPSILRIQQVVRGDSAAYFCASSPRTRNYGYTFGSGTRLTVV.

The chain uses TRBV7-2 and TRBJ1-2; D is unclear. Germline CDR1 and CDR2: SGHTA and FQGNSA. The CDR3 length is 12 residues. V lost 1 base, J lost 8 bases, and 8 bases lay in between. Here the CDR3 DNA reads TGTGCCAGCAGCTTAGTACTGGGGGGCTACACCTTC. This sequence encodes CASSLVLGGYTF.

The chain combines TRBV23-1 with TRBJ1-1, with D possibly TRBD1 on 5 matching bases. Being an ORF, TRBV23-1 has a function that is uncertain. The CDR3 extends over 16 amino acids. The ends were cut back, 0 bases at V and 1 base at J, with 12 bases in the middle. This CDR3 reads CASSQSGVDKNTEAFF. Here the CDR3 DNA reads TGCGCCAGCAGTCAATCCGGCGTGGACAAGAACACTGAAGCTTTCTTT.

The chain links TRBV6-4 to TRBJ2-3; 10 nucleotides match TRBD2. This CDR3 is 15 amino acids long. CDR1 and CDR2 from the germline V gene are MRHNA and SNTAGT. Trimming cost V 6 bases and J 2 bases; bases outside gene matches: 5. The CDR3 nucleotides are TGTGCCAGCAGCCAGCGGGGGGGATACACAGATACGCAGTATTTT. It is translated as CASSQRGGYTDTQYF.

This clone has a handful of counts. CDR3 protein: CASSLGGINEKLFF. The CDR3 bases are TGTGCCAGCAGCTTGGGCGGTATTAATGAAAAACTGTTTTTT. The genes are TRBV5-6 and TRBJ1-4; D unclear. Germline CDR1 SGHDT, CDR2 YYEEEE. Between the trimmed V and J ends, which lost 0 bases and 4 bases, there was a span of 7 bases. CDR3 length: 14 residues.

V gene TRBV7-2 combines with J gene TRBJ2-7; 11 bases are a match to TRBD2. Germline lookup yields CDR1 SGHTA and CDR2 FQGNSA. CDR3 length equals 17 residues. With V trimmed by 5 bases and J by 2 bases, 11 bases remained unmatched. The chain's CDR3 is CASSPGVLAGGPYEQYF. The CDR3 bases are TGTGCCAGCAGCCCCGGGGTCCTAGCGGGGGGTCCCTACGAGCAGTACTTC. The entire variable domain, with the rest obtained from reference TRBV7-2 and TRBJ2-7, is as follows: GAGVSQSPSNKVTEKGKDVELRCDPISGHTALYWYRQSLGQGLEFLIYFQGNSAPDKSGLPSDRFSAERTGGSVSTLTIQRTQQEDSAVYLCASSPGVLAGGPYEQYFGPGTRLTVT.

This chain uses TRBV9 with TRBJ1-2, with D possibly TRBD1 on 5 matching bases. Deletions cut 4 bases from V and 4 bases from J, with 8 bases between. The germline CDR1 and CDR2 sequences are SGDLS and YYNGEE. This CDR3 spans 12 amino acids. Written as DNA, the CDR3 is TGTGCCAGCAGCCCTGACAGCTATGGCTACACCTTC. It encodes CASSPDSYGYTF.

The V and J genes are TRBV7-3 and TRBJ2-3; D is perhaps TRBD1 or TRBD2 (5 bases each). This CDR3 has 14 amino acids. With 3 bases removed from V and 4 bases from J, the gap between germline ends came to 11 bases. CDR1 and CDR2 from the germline V gene are SGHTA and FQGTGA. CDR3 sequence (DNA): TGTGCCAGCAGCTTGGTCGGGACGGCAGATACGCAGTATTTT. It codes for CASSLVGTADTQYF.

This clone was observed a handful of times. This rearrangement joins TRBV28 to TRBJ1-2; D gene unclear. V was cut by 6 bases and J by 4 bases, with 18 bases left in between. From germline, CDR1 is MDHEN and CDR2 SYDVKM. This CDR3 contains 15 residues. The CDR3 DNA reads TGTGCCAGCAGGCCCCGGTTGAAGCAATCCTATGGCTACACCTTC. It is translated as CASRPRLKQSYGYTF.

The CDR3 reads CASTRGVAGELFF. The CDR3 DNA reads as TGTGCCAGCACTAGAGGGGTGGCCGGGGAGCTGTTTTTT. The chain recombines TRBV6-5 with TRBJ2-2; D may be TRBD1 or TRBD2 (5 bases each). This CDR3 comprises 13 residues. V gave up 7 bases and J gave up 6 bases, with 12 bases separating them. Germline loops: CDR1 MNHEY, CDR2 SVGAGI.